The 21 T cell receptor beta chains presented below share a single source sample, sequenced in a study of blood T cell repertoires in COVID-19. Sequenced by immunoSEQ multiplex PCR; TCRdb stores in-frame clones only, minus some. The sample lists 100,000 to 150,000 clones, roughly 91% occurring once. The specimen sequenced was peripheral blood. These receptor sequences come from a man between 60 and 70 years old with COVID-19, enrolled during active disease.

The rearrangement links TRBV25-1 to TRBJ2-7; D is possibly TRBD1 (5 bases). V gave up 3 bases and J gave up 2 bases, with 14 bases separating them. This CDR3 has 15 residues. CDR1 and CDR2 (germline): MGHDK, SYGVNS. DNA for the CDR3: TGTGCCAGCAGTGACGACAGCAGGCTTCCCTACGAGCAGTACTTC. This gives the protein CASSDDSRLPYEQYF.

The rearrangement joins TRBV30 to TRBJ1-2; a possible D gene is TRBD1 (6 bases). The germline V and J ends were trimmed by 2 bases and 4 bases, with 11 bases remaining between them. Germline V CDR1 and CDR2: GTSNPN, SVGIG (reference sequence). CDR3 length: 13 amino acids. The CDR3 bases are TGTGCCTGGAGTTCCCGGGACATCTATGGCTACACCTTC. Translation: CAWSSRDIYGYTF.

The rearrangement links TRBV2 to TRBJ2-5, with D possibly being TRBD1 (5 bases). Germline V lookup: CDR1 SNHLY, CDR2 FYNNEI. Trimming stripped 7 bases from V and 5 bases from J, with 14 bases between. The CDR3 totals 13 residues. The CDR3 DNA reads as TGTGCCAGCACTAGGGGCCACGGGGAGACCCAGTACTTC. Translation gives CASTRGHGETQYF.

V is TRBV5-4 and J is TRBJ1-1; 7 positions agree with TRBD1. Germline values: CDR1 SGHNT, CDR2 YYREEE (reference sequence). V lost 4 bases and J lost 5; bases outside the gene matches: 2. This CDR3 comprises 12 residues. The CDR3 loop reads CASSQQGTEAFF. CDR3 nucleotides: TGTGCCAGCAGCCAACAGGGGACTGAAGCTTTCTTT. Full variable domain (missing parts from reference TRBV5-4 and TRBJ1-1): ETGVTQSPTHLIKTRGQQVTLRCSSQSGHNTVSWYQQALGQGPQFIFQYYREEENGRGNFPPRFSGLQFPNYSSELNVNALELDDSALYLCASSQQGTEAFFGQGTRLTVV.

This clone showed up just a few times. This rearrangement joins TRBV12-3 or TRBV12-4 to TRBJ1-1, with unresolved D. Trimming removed 3 bases from V and 11 bases from J, with 10 bases in between. CDR3 length: 11 residues. CDR3 coding DNA: TGTGCCAGCAGTTTCGGGTCCGTGGCTTTCTTT. This encodes CASSFGSVAFF.

CDR3 DNA: TGTGCCAGCAGCCCCGGACAGGGACGGGGCTACACCTTC. Residues: CASSPGQGRGYTF. The V call is TRBV12-3 or TRBV12-4, the J call TRBJ1-2; the match to TRBD1 covers 8 bases. Germline trimming cut 6 bases from V and 8 bases from J; bases unmatched to any gene: 8. The length of the CDR3 is 13 residues.

V is TRBV19 and J is TRBJ2-5; possibly TRBD1 for D (5 bases). Trimming took 5 bases from V and 3 from J, leaving 10 bases between them. This CDR3 comprises 13 residues. Germline loops: CDR1 LNHDA, CDR2 SQIVND (reference sequence). CDR3 sequence: CASSVQVKETQYF. DNA for the CDR3: TGTGCCAGTAGTGTACAGGTTAAAGAGACCCAGTACTTC.

The rearrangement joins TRBV7-9 to TRBJ1-4; D may be TRBD1 (6 bases). CDR1 is SEHNR and CDR2 is FQNEAQ in the germline V gene (reference sequence). V gave up 10 bases and J gave up 7 bases, with 13 bases separating them. The CDR3 length is 12 residues. CDR3 coding DNA: TGTGCCACCGACACAGGGATTGAAAAACTGTTTTTT. This sequence encodes CATDTGIEKLFF.

This chain joins TRBV5-1 and TRBJ1-2, with D unclear. The CDR3 is made up of 14 amino acids. CDR1 SGHRS and CDR2 YFSETQ come from the germline V gene. The V end was cut by 2 bases, the J end by 1 base, with 9 bases between. In DNA, the CDR3 is TGCGCCAGCAGCTTAGGAGACGGTAACTATGGCTACACCTTC. The encoded protein is CASSLGDGNYGYTF.

V and J are TRBV19 and TRBJ1-2, with D possibly being TRBD1 (6 bases). The CDR3 extends over 14 amino acids. Germline CDR1 is LNHDA and CDR2 is SQIVND (reference sequence). Trimming removed 6 bases at V and 7 bases at J, with 18 bases between. This chain's CDR3 is CASRETGGQAGYTF. The CDR3, as DNA: TGTGCCAGTAGGGAGACAGGCGGGCAAGCTGGCTACACCTTC.

The J gene is TRBJ2-7, the V gene TRBV19; 9 nucleotides agree with TRBD2. The CDR3 has 14 residues. V shed 3 bases and J 6 bases; nucleotides not matched to a gene: 6. Germline loops: CDR1 LNHDA, CDR2 SQIVND (reference sequence). DNA of the CDR3: TGTGCCAGTAGTATTGGGGGACTAGCAGGCGAGCAGTACTTC. It codes for CASSIGGLAGEQYF.

This chain uses TRBV5-4 with TRBJ2-1; a weak D match, TRBD2 (7 bases). Trimming took off 9 bases at V and 10 bases at J, with 26 bases between the two ends. Looked up from germline, CDR1 is SGHNT and CDR2 is YYREEE (reference sequence). The CDR3 is made up of 15 amino acids. The DNA for the CDR3 is TGTGCCACCTCCCCGACGGGGGGCTTCCCTGGGGAGCAGTTCTTC. Its protein product is CATSPTGGFPGEQFF. Based on the CDR3 plus reference TRBV5-4 and TRBJ2-1, the full variable domain is ETGVTQSPTHLIKTRGQQVTLRCSSQSGHNTVSWYQQALGQGPQFIFQYYREEENGRGNFPPRFSGLQFPNYSSELNVNALELDDSALYLCATSPTGGFPGEQFFGPGTRLTVL.

The CDR3 bases are TGTGCCAGCAGCCCAGGTTATAATGAAAAACTGTTTTTT. This sequence encodes CASSPGYNEKLFF. V gene TRBV7-2 combines with J gene TRBJ1-4; no reliable D call. From germline, CDR1 is SGHTA and CDR2 FQGNSA. Deletions cut 5 bases from V and 4 bases from J, with 8 bases between. This CDR3 spans 13 amino acids.

The J gene is TRBJ2-1, the V gene TRBV6-5; 12 bases align to TRBD2. Trimming took 7 bases from V and 13 from J; bases not matched to a gene: 14. This CDR3 is 15 amino acids long. Germline CDR1 is MNHEY and CDR2 is SVGAGI. The CDR3 DNA is TGTGCCAGCACCGGTTGGCTAGCGGGGGGGCAAGGACAGTTCTTC. Amino acids: CASTGWLAGGQGQFF.

This clone has just one count. The rearrangement links TRBV9 to TRBJ2-3; D gene uncertain. V was pared by 0 bases and J by 4 bases, with 9 bases between. The CDR3 sequence is 14 residues long. Germline assignment: CDR1 SGDLS and CDR2 YYNGEE. DNA of the CDR3: TGTGCCAGCAGCGTAGAATACTTTTCAGATACGCAGTATTTT. It encodes CASSVEYFSDTQYF.

This chain uses TRBV28 with TRBJ1-3; 9 positions match TRBD1. The germline V gene has CDR1 MDHEN and CDR2 SYDVKM. With 6 bases clipped from V and 6 bases from J, the junction kept 9 bases outside the gene matches. CDR3 length equals 15 residues. The CDR3 loop reads CASRTGGTLANTIYF. CDR3 DNA: TGTGCCAGCAGGACAGGGGGGACTCTGGCAAACACCATATATTTT.

The V and J genes are TRBV3-1 (or the pseudogene TRBV3-2) and TRBJ1-1, with 9 bases matching TRBD1. The germline CDR1 and CDR2 sequences are LGHDT and YNNKEL (reference sequence). The CDR3 is made up of 15 amino acids. J was trimmed by 3 bases and V by 4 bases; bases with no gene match: 6. CDR3 residues: CASSRGQGVYTEAFF. CDR3 DNA: TGTGCCAGCAGCCGGGGACAGGGTGTGTACACTGAAGCTTTCTTT.

This chain joins TRBV5-1 and TRBJ1-1; 10 bases are shared with TRBD1. V lost 2 bases, J lost 4 bases, and 2 bases stayed unmatched. Germline V gene lookup returns CDR1 SGHRS and CDR2 YFSETQ. This CDR3 is built from 14 residues. CDR3 nucleotides: TGCGCCAGCAGCTTCGGGACAGGGGTCACTGAAGCTTTCTTT. Translation: CASSFGTGVTEAFF.

The rearrangement links TRBV12-3 or TRBV12-4 to TRBJ2-7; unclear D gene. Trimming cost V 7 bases and J 2 bases, with 9 bases left between them. The CDR3 spans 12 residues. The CDR3 is CASTPTPYEQYF. DNA of the CDR3: TGTGCCAGCACCCCGACACCCTACGAGCAGTACTTC.

The chain carries TRBV9 and TRBJ1-3, with D perhaps TRBD1 (5 bases). The V end lost 4 bases, the J end lost 4 bases, and 15 bases lay between the germline ends. The CDR3 is 15 amino acids. Germline CDR1 reads SGDLS; CDR2 reads YYNGEE. In DNA, the CDR3 is TGTGCCAGCAGCCCCACGGGGGAGAAAGGAAACACCATATATTTT. The encoded protein is CASSPTGEKGNTIYF.

V usage is TRBV9 and J usage is TRBJ1-2; D uncertain. Per germline, CDR1 SGDLS and CDR2 YYNGEE. The CDR3 extends over 14 amino acids. V lost 4 bases to trimming and J lost 5 bases, with 15 bases between them. The DNA of the CDR3 is TGTGCCAGCAGCCCGGGCGCGGACTTATATGGCTACACCTTC. Translation gives CASSPGADLYGYTF. Looking up the rest from reference TRBV9 and TRBJ1-2 gives the full variable domain: DSGVTQTPKHLITATGQRVTLRCSPRSGDLSVYWYQQSLDQGLQFLIQYYNGEERAKGNILERFSAQQFPDLHSELNLSSLELGDSALYFCASSPGADLYGYTFGSGTRLTVV.